This TCR beta chain was documented in a study of CXCR3-negative and CXCR3-positive naive CD8 T cells. Study-wide results and limits: More hydrophobic TRB CDR3s were found in CXCR3-positive naive cells than in CXCR3-negative naive cells. For memory CD8+ cells diversity was much lower, but both naive subsets had comparably high diversity. CXCR3 levels fell partly with cryopreservation; most assays relied on fresh PBMCs. In naive cells, CXCR3-negative and CXCR3-positive subsets had similar TRBV-TRBJ usage; memory cells differed. Naive subsets showed comparable surface CD5, and TCR interaction strength was also inferred from TRB CDR3 physicochemistry.

A remark on this clonotype: No antigen is known for it.

Germline V lookup: CDR1 SEHNR, CDR2 FQNEAQ (reference sequence). The CDR3 spans 15 residues. UMI-labeled TRB cDNA libraries were prepared by 5' RACE. TCRdb reprocessed the 5' RACE reads, keeping one entry per CDR3 protein, no DNA. The sample features about 63,000 distinct CDR3 sequences, with roughly 4.4% in its top ten. The chain links TRBV7-9 to TRBJ1-1; the D gene TCRdb calls, TRBD1, cannot be checked with no DNA. Sequenced material: naive CXCR3+ CD8+ T cells from blood. This sample's subset: CD45RO-CCR7+CD27+CD95- naive CD8+ T cells expressing CXCR3 (TNR3+). This receptor was taken from a human donor in good health. Some clones in this sample may be carry-over from other donors' samples. CDR3 residues: CASSLALGGDTEAFF.